Described below is a single T cell receptor (beta chain) sequence and its context. Its target is not known. As it was prepared, the TCRbeta library received unique molecular identifiers. MiXCR, run by TCRdb on the PCR reads, gives a single entry per CDR3 protein. Of about 250,000 distinct CDR3 sequences in the sample, 20% to 30% were seen once. The data derive from a study of T-cell reconstitution after alpha-beta-depleted transplantation in children. The study's findings and limits: Diversity of TCRbeta at day 60 was high in some patients, arising from surviving recipient T cells and thymic progenitors. Newly produced T cells mostly provided counts and TCRbeta diversity after one year, as hyperexpanded clones declined. Several hundred rapidly expanded clones from non-depleted graft cells reportedly supplied alpha-beta T cells about two months post-transplant.

J lost 1 base, V lost 9 bases, and 6 bases had no gene match. The CDR3 is 16 amino acids. The J gene is TRBJ2-3, the V gene TRBV12-3 or TRBV12-4, with 14 bases that match TRBD2. The sequenced sample was PBMCs, mostly from graft donor cells, obtained 360 days after TCRalphabeta/CD19-depleted stem cell transplant. This receptor was obtained from a female patient under 10 years old who had a stem cell transplant for congenital amegakaryocytic thrombocytopenia, so the T cells may come from the graft donor. Written as DNA, the CDR3 is TGTGCCAGTTTACCGGGACTAGCGGGAGGCACAGATACGCAGTATTTT. This translates into CASLPGLAGGTDTQYF.